These 28 T cell receptor beta chains were sequenced from one sample in a study of T-cell memory formation after mild COVID-19. TCRdb reprocessed the 5' RACE reads via MiXCR and lists one record per CDR3 protein. The sample has about 140,000 distinct CDR3 sequences, more than 12% seen once; the top ten hold around 14%. Input material: PBMCs or a T cell subset sorted from them (not recorded which). The receptors here all came from an adult woman who had mild COVID-19 (a few samples of this study predate the infection). Cell type and time point are not known.

This clonotype was observed a few times. The gene calls are TRBV4-3 and TRBJ2-3; 11 bases are shared with TRBD2. J gave up 5 bases and V 3 bases, and 13 bases lay outside the gene matches. In germline, CDR1 is LGHNA, CDR2 YSLEER. This CDR3 has 18 residues. The CDR3 sequence is CASSHSLLAGGPGDTQYF. The CDR3 DNA sequence: TGCGCCAGCAGCCATTCTCTCCTAGCGGGAGGTCCGGGAGATACGCAGTATTTT.

This rearrangement joins TRBV20-1 to TRBJ2-1, with 7 positions matching TRBD2. The V gene's germline CDR1 is DFQATT and CDR2 SNEGSKA (reference sequence). Trimming at V came to 2 bases and at J to 11 bases, leaving 12 bases not matched to a gene. There are 14 residues in the CDR3. CDR3 sequence: CSARFGGSAGKQFF. CDR3 nucleotides: TGCAGTGCTAGATTCGGGGGGAGCGCGGGAAAGCAGTTCTTC.

The chain links TRBV5-1 to TRBJ1-6; weak D call: TRBD1 (6 bases). CDR1 is SGHRS, CDR2 YFSETQ, per germline. V was clipped by 2 bases and J by 4 bases, with 16 bases between them. The CDR3 runs to 17 residues. The CDR3 is CASSLVSGTPYNSPLHF. The CDR3 DNA reads as TGCGCCAGCAGCTTAGTTTCCGGGACACCTTATAATTCACCCCTCCACTTT.

V usage is TRBV11-2 and J usage is TRBJ2-3; D not resolved. The V and J ends lost 4 bases and 0 bases respectively, with 11 bases between them. The CDR3 sequence is 15 residues long. The germline gives CDR1 SGHAT, CDR2 FQNNGV. CDR3 sequence (DNA): TGTGCCAGCAGCTCCCTGGCGGTTAGCACAGATACGCAGTATTTT. Its protein is CASSSLAVSTDTQYF. The whole variable domain, filled in from reference TRBV11-2 and TRBJ2-3, reads EAGVAQSPRYKIIEKRQSVAFWCNPISGHATLYWYQQILGQGPKLLIQFQNNGVVDDSQLPKDRFSAERLKGVDSTLKIQPAKLEDSAVYLCASSSLAVSTDTQYFGPGTRLTVL.

The table lists this clonotype with a few counts. The chain has TRBV3-1 and TRBJ2-2; D is tentatively TRBD1 or TRBD2 (6 bases each). The germline V gene has CDR1 LGHDT and CDR2 YNNKEL (reference sequence). The CDR3 is 16 residues long. The V end lost 4 bases, the J end lost 6 bases, and 18 bases lay between the germline ends. This chain's CDR3 is CASSPWVQGRSGELFF. CDR3 nucleotides: TGTGCCAGCAGCCCGTGGGTGCAGGGGAGGTCCGGGGAGCTGTTTTTT.

The chain uses TRBV5-6 and TRBJ1-1; no firm D call. With 4 bases removed from V and 5 bases from J, the gap between germline ends came to 9 bases. Germline V gene data show CDR1 as SGHDT and CDR2 as YYEEEE. The CDR3 extends over 12 amino acids. The CDR3, as DNA: TGTGCCAGCAGCATCATGGGGACTGAAGCTTTCTTT. This sequence encodes CASSIMGTEAFF.

This clonotype has just a few counts. Written as DNA, the CDR3 is TGTGCCAGCAGCTATAACACCGGGGAGCTGTTTTTT. It is translated as CASSYNTGELFF. This chain uses TRBV5-6 with TRBJ2-2; D unresolved. V was trimmed by 3 bases and J by 2 bases, leaving 2 bases between them. The CDR3 is 12 amino acids. Germline loops: CDR1 SGHDT, CDR2 YYEEEE.

The CDR3 reads CASSQPAGQTLHF. CDR3 in DNA: TGTGCCAGCAGCCAACCCGCCGGACAGACCCTCCACTTT. The V call is TRBV7-2, the J call TRBJ1-6; tentative D call: TRBD1 (6 bases). The CDR3 extends over 13 amino acids. V shed 5 bases and J shed 14 bases, with 16 bases lying between them. The germline V gene has CDR1 SGHTA and CDR2 FQGNSA.

The chain is built from TRBV7-6 and TRBJ1-4; 10 bases are shared with TRBD1. Germline lookup yields CDR1 SGHVS and CDR2 FNYEAQ. The V segment lost 1 base and the J segment 2 bases; nucleotides outside the gene matches: 4. CDR3 size: 17 residues. CDR3 amino acids: CASSLVRQGATNEKLFF. For the CDR3, the DNA is TGTGCCAGCAGCTTAGTTCGACAGGGGGCGACTAATGAAAAACTGTTTTTT.

This clonotype was recorded a few times. V gene TRBV5-5 combines with J gene TRBJ2-3; the match to TRBD2 covers 15 bases. In germline, CDR1 is SGHKS, CDR2 YYEKEE (reference sequence). The CDR3 length is 16 residues. Trimming cost V 4 bases and J 5 bases; bases outside gene matches: 5. For the CDR3, the DNA is TGTGCCAGCAGCCCTGGACTAGCGGGGGGGCAAGATACGCAGTATTTT. This translates into CASSPGLAGGQDTQYF. The full variable domain, its missing parts supplied by reference TRBV5-5 and TRBJ2-3, is DAGVTQSPTHLIKTRGQQVTLRCSPISGHKSVSWYQQVLGQGPQFIFQYYEKEERGRGNFPDRFSARQFPNYSSELNVNALLLGDSALYLCASSPGLAGGQDTQYFGPGTRLTVL.

This clonotype was counted at least ten times. The chain employs TRBV29-1 and TRBJ2-3, with no clear D. Trimming cost V 3 bases and J 2 bases, with 6 bases left between them. CDR3 length: 12 residues. The V gene's germline CDR1 is SQVTM and CDR2 ANQGSEA. CDR3 coding DNA: TGCAGCGTTGATCCAGCCACAGATACGCAGTATTTT. Its translation is CSVDPATDTQYF.

This clonotype was seen a few times. CDR3 DNA: TGCAGCGTTGAATCCGGACAGCTAAACACTGAAGCTTTCTTT. As protein: CSVESGQLNTEAFF. The chain couples TRBV29-1 to TRBJ1-1, with D possibly matching TRBD1 (6 bases). This CDR3 region has 14 residues. V was shortened by 2 bases and J by 2 bases, with 12 bases between the two germline ends. In germline, CDR1 is SQVTM, CDR2 ANQGSEA.

This sequence joins TRBV6-4 and TRBJ2-1; TRBD2 matches 8 bases. This CDR3 has 15 amino acids. CDR1 and CDR2 (germline): MRHNA, SNTAGT. V dropped 4 bases and J dropped 6; count of bases not matched to a gene: 8. The CDR3 loop is CASSALADFFNEQFF. CDR3 DNA: TGTGCCAGCAGTGCACTAGCGGATTTCTTCAATGAGCAGTTCTTC.

This clonotype was seen a handful of times. J is TRBJ1-1 and V is TRBV7-9, with D unresolved. This CDR3 is 14 amino acids long. V lost 1 base to trimming and J lost 2 bases, with 8 bases between them. The germline V gene encodes CDR1 SEHNR and CDR2 FQNEAQ (reference sequence). This chain's CDR3 is CASSLEEFNTEAFF. In DNA form, the CDR3 reads TGTGCCAGCAGCTTAGAGGAGTTTAACACTGAAGCTTTCTTT.

This clonotype was seen at least ten times. This chain joins TRBV7-2 and TRBJ2-6; 9 nucleotides agree with TRBD2. The junction had 15 bases not matched to a gene; V was cut back by 5 bases and J by 4 bases. CDR1 is SGHTA, CDR2 FQGNSA, per germline. The CDR3 runs 19 residues. The CDR3 bases are TGTGCCAGCAGCCTTAGGGCTAGCGGGACCCAGGGAGGGGCCAACGTCCTGACTTTC. Its protein is CASSLRASGTQGGANVLTF.

This chain links TRBV5-1 with TRBJ2-7; D possibly corresponds to TRBD2 (6 bases). The germline gives CDR1 SGHRS, CDR2 YFSETQ. Trimming removed 4 bases from V and 0 bases from J, with 11 bases in between. The CDR3 length is 14 residues. The CDR3 sequence: CASSQGLSSYEQYF. CDR3 nucleotide sequence: TGCGCCAGCAGCCAGGGACTCAGCTCCTACGAGCAGTACTTC.

This clonotype was counted only a few times. This chain joins TRBV4-1 and TRBJ2-1; 9 positions match TRBD1. Germline V CDR1 and CDR2: MGHRA, YSYEKL. The CDR3 is 17 amino acids. V lost 0 bases to trimming and J lost 4 bases; unmatched junction nucleotides: 7. CDR3: CASSQDPGQGTYNEQFF. In DNA form, the CDR3 reads TGCGCCAGCAGCCAAGACCCGGGACAGGGCACTTACAATGAGCAGTTCTTC.

Ten or more counts support this clonotype. The gene calls are TRBV7-2 and TRBJ2-1, with 8 nucleotides matching TRBD2. Germline V gives CDR1 SGHTA, CDR2 FQGNSA. The CDR3 has 14 amino acids. V was clipped by 7 bases and J by 5 bases; unmatched bases: 7. The CDR3 DNA reads as TGTGCCAGCAAGCGGGAGAAGTATGACAATGAGCAGTTCTTC. As protein: CASKREKYDNEQFF.

In this sample, this clonotype turned up a few times. The V call is TRBV5-6, the J call TRBJ2-7; D may correspond to TRBD1 or TRBD2 (5 bases each). Germline V gene sequence: CDR1 SGHDT, CDR2 YYEEEE. CDR3 length: 13 residues. Trimming left V 2 bases short and J 6 bases short, with 12 bases between. CDR3 nucleotide sequence: TGTGCCAGCAGCTTATGGGGGAGTCGCGAGCAGTACTTC. This gives the protein CASSLWGSREQYF. The complete variable domain, with remaining parts taken from reference TRBV5-6 and TRBJ2-7, reads DAGVTQSPTHLIKTRGQQVTLRCSPKSGHDTVSWYQQALGQGPQFIFQYYEEEERQRGNFPDRFSGHQFPNYSSELNVNALLLGDSALYLCASSLWGSREQYFGPGTRLTVT.

At least ten counts were recorded for this clonotype. The chain employs TRBV12-3 or TRBV12-4 and TRBJ2-1; D unresolved. The CDR3 extends over 16 amino acids. V lost 5 bases and J lost 4, with 18 bases in between. The CDR3 loop is CASSTFRKSLYNEQFF. CDR3 nucleotides: TGTGCCAGCAGTACCTTCAGGAAGAGCCTTTACAATGAGCAGTTCTTC.

This sequence joins TRBV20-1 and TRBJ1-5; perhaps TRBD1 as D (5 bases). Germline CDR1 DFQATT, CDR2 SNEGSKA (reference sequence). The germline V and J ends were trimmed by 1 base and 5 bases, with 9 bases remaining between them. The CDR3 is made up of 13 amino acids. CDR3 nucleotide sequence: TGCAGTGCTAGAGGGGACGGAGATCAGCCCCAGCATTTT. Protein sequence: CSARGDGDQPQHF.

The CDR3 spells CASSFPAGGNEQFF. In DNA, the CDR3 is TGTGCCAGCAGTTTCCCCGCGGGTGGGAATGAGCAGTTCTTC. The chain uses TRBV28 and TRBJ2-1; a possible D gene is TRBD2 (5 bases). V dropped 3 bases and J dropped 7 bases, with 13 bases sitting between them. The CDR3 consists of 14 residues. Per germline, CDR1 MDHEN and CDR2 SYDVKM.

The chain uses TRBV7-9 and TRBJ2-7; 9 positions agree with TRBD1. The CDR3 totals 15 residues. V lost 5 bases and J lost 5; bases outside the gene matches: 10. Per the germline V gene, CDR1 is SEHNR and CDR2 is FQNEAQ (reference sequence). CDR3 sequence: CASSPGTGNSNEQYF. In nucleotides, the CDR3 is TGTGCCAGCAGCCCCGGGACAGGGAACAGTAACGAGCAGTACTTC.

This clonotype was recorded a few times. The chain joins TRBV18 to TRBJ2-7; D unclear. The CDR3 is 13 residues long. The germline CDR1 and CDR2 sequences are KGHSH and LQKENI. V lost 2 bases and J lost 3, with 8 bases in between. The DNA for the CDR3 is TGTGCCAGCTCACCAATTGAAAACTACGAGCAGTACTTC. Translating gives CASSPIENYEQYF.

The V call is TRBV24-1, the J call TRBJ2-1; possible D gene TRBD2, 6 bases. From germline, CDR1 is KGHDR and CDR2 SFDVKD. Trimming left V 3 bases short and J 7 bases short, with 21 bases between. CDR3 length: 17 residues. CDR3 nucleotide sequence: TGTGCCACCAGTGATGCGGGACGAATGGAAGTGTGGAATGAGCAGTTCTTC. This translates into CATSDAGRMEVWNEQFF.

The rearrangement links TRBV20-1 to TRBJ2-3, with 9 bases aligning to TRBD1. J was trimmed by 3 bases and V by 5 bases; bases with no gene match: 3. The CDR3 has 13 amino acids. CDR1 DFQATT and CDR2 SNEGSKA come from the germline V gene (reference sequence). CDR3 in DNA: TGCAGTGCTTACAGGGGGCCGACAGATACGCAGTATTTT. Translating it yields CSAYRGPTDTQYF.

This clonotype has more than one count but fewer than ten. The gene calls are TRBV4-2 and TRBJ2-1; 8 nucleotides match TRBD2. CDR1 is LGHNA, CDR2 YNFKEQ, per germline. CDR3 length: 15 residues. V gave up 5 bases and J gave up 6 bases; unmatched junction bases: 9. This CDR3 reads CASSLPGLVANEQFF. In DNA, the CDR3 is TGTGCCAGCAGCTTACCGGGACTAGTTGCCAATGAGCAGTTCTTC.

V usage is TRBV29-1 and J usage is TRBJ1-1, with no clear D. The CDR3 length is 12 residues. CDR1 is SQVTM, CDR2 ANQGSEA, per germline. V lost 3 bases and J lost 0, with 5 bases in between. CDR3 region: CSVETVNTEAFF. DNA for the CDR3: TGCAGCGTTGAGACGGTGAACACTGAAGCTTTCTTT.